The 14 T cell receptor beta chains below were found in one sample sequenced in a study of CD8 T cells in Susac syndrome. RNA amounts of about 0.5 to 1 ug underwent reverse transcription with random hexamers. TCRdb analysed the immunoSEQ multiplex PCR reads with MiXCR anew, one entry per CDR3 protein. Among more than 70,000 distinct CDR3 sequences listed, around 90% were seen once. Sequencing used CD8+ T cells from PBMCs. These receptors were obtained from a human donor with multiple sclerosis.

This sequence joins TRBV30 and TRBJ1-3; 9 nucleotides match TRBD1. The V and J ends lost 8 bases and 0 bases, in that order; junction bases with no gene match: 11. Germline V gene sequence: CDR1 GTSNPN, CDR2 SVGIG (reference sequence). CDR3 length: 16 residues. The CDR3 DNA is TGTGCCGGAATCGGGACAGGGCCGGACTCTGGAAACACCATATATTTT. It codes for CAGIGTGPDSGNTIYF.

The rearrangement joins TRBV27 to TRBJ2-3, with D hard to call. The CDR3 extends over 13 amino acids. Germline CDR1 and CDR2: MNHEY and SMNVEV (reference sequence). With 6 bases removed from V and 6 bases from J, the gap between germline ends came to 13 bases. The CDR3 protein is CASSGLSEDTQYF. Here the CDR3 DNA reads TGTGCCAGCAGCGGATTGAGTGAGGATACGCAGTATTTT.

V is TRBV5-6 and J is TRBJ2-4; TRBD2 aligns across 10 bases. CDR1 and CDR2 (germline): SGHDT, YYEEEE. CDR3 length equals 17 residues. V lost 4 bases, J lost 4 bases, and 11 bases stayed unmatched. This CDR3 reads CASSPEGGLAEKNIQYF. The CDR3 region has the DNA TGTGCCAGCAGCCCGGAGGGTGGACTAGCGGAGAAAAACATTCAGTACTTC.

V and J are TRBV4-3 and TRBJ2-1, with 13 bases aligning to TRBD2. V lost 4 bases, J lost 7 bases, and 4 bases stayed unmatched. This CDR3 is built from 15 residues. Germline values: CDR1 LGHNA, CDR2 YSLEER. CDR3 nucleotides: TGCGCCAGCAGCCTTACTAGCGGGAGGGGAAATGAGCAGTTCTTC. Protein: CASSLTSGRGNEQFF.

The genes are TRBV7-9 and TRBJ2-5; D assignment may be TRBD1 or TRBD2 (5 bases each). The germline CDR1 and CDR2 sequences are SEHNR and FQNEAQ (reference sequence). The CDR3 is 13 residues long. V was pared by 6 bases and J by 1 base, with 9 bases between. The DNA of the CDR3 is TGTGCCAGCAGGGGGACGATCCAAGAGACCCAGTACTTC. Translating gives CASRGTIQETQYF.

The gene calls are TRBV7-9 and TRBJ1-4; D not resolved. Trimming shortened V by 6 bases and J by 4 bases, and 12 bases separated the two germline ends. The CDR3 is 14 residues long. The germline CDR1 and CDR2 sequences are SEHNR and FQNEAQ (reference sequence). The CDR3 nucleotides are TGTGCCAGCAGTTTGGGTTGGAGTAATGAAAAACTGTTTTTT. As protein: CASSLGWSNEKLFF.

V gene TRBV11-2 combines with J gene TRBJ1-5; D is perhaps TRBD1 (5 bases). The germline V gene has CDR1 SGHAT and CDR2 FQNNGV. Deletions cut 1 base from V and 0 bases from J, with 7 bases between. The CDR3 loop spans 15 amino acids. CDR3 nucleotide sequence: TGTGCCAGCAGCTTAGTAGGGGATAGCAATCAGCCCCAGCATTTT. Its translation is CASSLVGDSNQPQHF. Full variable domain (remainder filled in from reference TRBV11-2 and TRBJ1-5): EAGVAQSPRYKIIEKRQSVAFWCNPISGHATLYWYQQILGQGPKLLIQFQNNGVVDDSQLPKDRFSAERLKGVDSTLKIQPAKLEDSAVYLCASSLVGDSNQPQHFGDGTRLSIL.

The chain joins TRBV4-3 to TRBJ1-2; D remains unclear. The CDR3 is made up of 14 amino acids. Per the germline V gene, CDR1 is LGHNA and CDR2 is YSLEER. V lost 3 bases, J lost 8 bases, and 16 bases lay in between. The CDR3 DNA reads TGCGCCAGCAGCCAGACCCTCCGCAGCGTGGGCTACACCTTC. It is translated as CASSQTLRSVGYTF.

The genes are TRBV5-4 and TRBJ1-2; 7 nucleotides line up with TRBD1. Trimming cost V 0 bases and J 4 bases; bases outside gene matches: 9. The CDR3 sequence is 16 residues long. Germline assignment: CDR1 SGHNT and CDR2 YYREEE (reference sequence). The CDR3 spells CASSLASLGQLYGYTF. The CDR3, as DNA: TGTGCCAGCAGCTTGGCCAGTTTGGGACAGCTCTATGGCTACACCTTC.

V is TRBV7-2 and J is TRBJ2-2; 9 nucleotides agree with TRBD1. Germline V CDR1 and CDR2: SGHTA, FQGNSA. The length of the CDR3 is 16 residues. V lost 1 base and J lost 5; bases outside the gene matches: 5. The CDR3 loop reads CASSLEQGARTGELFF. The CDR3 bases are TGTGCCAGCAGCTTAGAACAGGGGGCTCGGACCGGGGAGCTGTTTTTT.

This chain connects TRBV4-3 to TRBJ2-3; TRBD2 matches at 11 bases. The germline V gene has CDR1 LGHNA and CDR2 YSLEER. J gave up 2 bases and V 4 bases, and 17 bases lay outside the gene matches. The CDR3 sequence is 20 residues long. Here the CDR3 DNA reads TGCGCCAGCAGCCCCCGGCCCCATCCTAGCGGGAGGCCCTTCACAGATACGCAGTATTTT. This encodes CASSPRPHPSGRPFTDTQYF.

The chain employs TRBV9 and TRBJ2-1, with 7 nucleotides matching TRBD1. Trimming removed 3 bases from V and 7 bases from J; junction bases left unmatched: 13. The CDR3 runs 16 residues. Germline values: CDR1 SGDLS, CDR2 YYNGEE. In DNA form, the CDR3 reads TGTGCCAGCAGCGCATCAGGGGGAACCCGGGGAAATGAGCAGTTCTTC. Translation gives CASSASGGTRGNEQFF.

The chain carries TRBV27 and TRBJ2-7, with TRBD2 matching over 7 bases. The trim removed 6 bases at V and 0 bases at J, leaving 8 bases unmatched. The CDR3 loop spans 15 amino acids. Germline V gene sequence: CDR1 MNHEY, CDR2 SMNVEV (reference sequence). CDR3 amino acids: CASSPSGLSSYEQYF. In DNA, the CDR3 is TGTGCCAGCAGCCCTAGCGGATTGAGCTCCTACGAGCAGTACTTC.

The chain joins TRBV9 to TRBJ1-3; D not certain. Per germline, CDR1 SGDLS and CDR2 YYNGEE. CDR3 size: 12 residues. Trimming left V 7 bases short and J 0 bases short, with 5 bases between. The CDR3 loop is CASGHSGNTIYF. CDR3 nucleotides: TGTGCCAGCGGCCACTCTGGAAACACCATATATTTT.